These 17 T cell receptor beta chains originate from one sample sequenced in a study of human T cells and chemical hapten exposure. Time point given: patch test 2, 6 weeks after DPC sensitization. Treatment reported: therapeutic diphenylcyclopropenone sensitization with weekly scalp DPC. A single record per CDR3 protein comes from TCRdb applying MiXCR to the RACE reads. The sample lists more than 110,000 distinct CDR3 sequences; over 9.5% were seen once. Sequenced here: whole blood, sampled in connection with sensitization to the hapten diphenylcyclopropenone (DPC). Source of these receptors: a woman in her forties or fifties with alopecia areata. Some clones in this sample may be carry-over from other donors' samples.

This clonotype was seen a few times. This chain uses TRBV5-5 with TRBJ2-3; TRBD1 matches 8 bases. Germline CDR1 and CDR2: SGHKS and YYEKEE (reference sequence). This CDR3 region has 16 residues. V lost 0 bases to trimming and J lost 5 bases; unmatched junction nucleotides: 8. The CDR3, as DNA: TGTGCCAGCAGCTTGGTGGGCAGGGGGCCCTTAGATACGCAGTATTTT. The encoded protein is CASSLVGRGPLDTQYF.

This clonotype has only a few counts. The rearrangement joins TRBV12-3 or TRBV12-4 to TRBJ1-2; weak D call: TRBD1 (5 bases). The germline V and J ends were trimmed by 6 bases and 0 bases, with 14 bases remaining between them. CDR3 length: 15 amino acids. CDR3 amino acids: CASRPRQTANYGYTF. CDR3 nucleotide sequence: TGTGCCAGCAGACCAAGACAGACAGCTAACTATGGCTACACCTTC.

This clonotype was observed a few times. V usage is TRBV27 and J usage is TRBJ2-2, with 7 bases matching TRBD2. Trimming cost V 8 bases and J 6 bases; bases outside gene matches: 9. CDR1 is MNHEY and CDR2 is SMNVEV in the germline V gene (reference sequence). CDR3 length equals 14 residues. The CDR3 bases are TGTGCCAGCGGGCGGGAGTGGGATCCCGGGGAGCTGTTTTTT. It specifies CASGREWDPGELFF.

The rearrangement joins TRBV20-1 to TRBJ2-3; the D is unclear. V was clipped by 5 bases and J by 2 bases, with 5 bases between them. The CDR3 runs to 11 residues. CDR1 is DFQATT and CDR2 is SNEGSKA in the germline V gene (reference sequence). In DNA form, the CDR3 reads TGCAGTGCTCCAGTCACAGATACGCAGTATTTT. Translating it yields CSAPVTDTQYF.

In this sample, this clonotype turned up a few times. The chain employs TRBV7-2 and TRBJ1-1, with D maybe TRBD1 (5 bases). V was shortened by 4 bases and J by 8 bases, with 11 bases between the two germline ends. There are 12 residues in the CDR3. From germline, CDR1 is SGHTA and CDR2 FQGNSA. CDR3 nucleotides: TGTGCCAGCAGCTCCAGACGGGGGGAAGCTTTCTTT. This codes for CASSSRRGEAFF. The full variable domain, with the rest looked up from reference TRBV7-2 and TRBJ1-1, is GAGVSQSPSNKVTEKGKDVELRCDPISGHTALYWYRQSLGQGLEFLIYFQGNSAPDKSGLPSDRFSAERTGGSVSTLTIQRTQQEDSAVYLCASSSRRGEAFFGQGTRLTVV.

This clonotype has at least ten counts. The CDR3 protein is CASSRTVYNEQFF. Written as DNA, the CDR3 is TGTGCCAGCAGCCGGACTGTCTACAATGAGCAGTTCTTC. This chain joins TRBV5-5 and TRBJ2-1; perhaps TRBD2 as D (5 bases). Per the germline V gene, CDR1 is SGHKS and CDR2 is YYEKEE (reference sequence). The CDR3 is 13 residues long. The V end was cut by 4 bases, the J end by 3 bases, with 8 bases between.

In its sample, this clonotype was seen many times. The J gene is TRBJ2-7, the V gene TRBV29-1; 8 bases line up with TRBD1. The CDR3 length is 12 residues. Germline V gene data show CDR1 as SQVTM and CDR2 as ANQGSEA. With V trimmed by 7 bases and J by 2 bases, 4 bases remained unmatched. This CDR3 is CSAGRGPYEQYF. The CDR3 DNA is TGCAGCGCCGGCAGGGGGCCCTACGAGCAGTACTTC.

The V gene is TRBV29-1, the J gene TRBJ2-5; D not certain. The germline CDR1 and CDR2 sequences are SQVTM and ANQGSEA. The CDR3 spans 11 residues. The V end lost 7 bases, the J end lost 5 bases, and 11 bases lay between the germline ends. CDR3 nucleotides: TGCAGCGCAAGAAGTGGGGAGACCCAGTACTTC. This gives the protein CSARSGETQYF.

A few counts support this clonotype. V gene TRBV20-1 combines with J gene TRBJ1-4; a possible D gene is TRBD1 (5 bases). V dropped 6 bases and J dropped 4 bases, with 15 bases sitting between them. The CDR3 loop spans 14 amino acids. Germline loops: CDR1 DFQATT, CDR2 SNEGSKA (reference sequence). The CDR3 DNA sequence: TGCAGTGCCGCTGCGGGGACTAATAATGAAAAACTGTTTTTT. As protein: CSAAAGTNNEKLFF.

This clonotype was seen at least ten times. The V and J genes are TRBV7-6 and TRBJ2-5; 14 bases line up with TRBD2. Germline trimming cut 1 base from V and 4 bases from J; bases unmatched to any gene: 2. Germline values: CDR1 SGHVS, CDR2 FNYEAQ. This CDR3 comprises 16 residues. The DNA of the CDR3 is TGTGCCAGCAGCTTAGGGGGACTAGCGGGAGCAGAGACCCAGTACTTC. It encodes CASSLGGLAGAETQYF.

This clonotype was found many times. This chain links TRBV29-1 with TRBJ2-7; D is uncertain. Germline CDR1 and CDR2: SQVTM and ANQGSEA. CDR3 size: 13 residues. V was cut by 4 bases and J by 5 bases, with 15 bases left in between. CDR3 DNA sequence: TGCAGCGTTGCGCTTCTTGACGAGCACGAGCAGTACTTC. Its translation: CSVALLDEHEQYF.

This clonotype occurred many times. The V gene is TRBV7-2, the J gene TRBJ1-1; D is unclear. Germline V gene sequence: CDR1 SGHTA, CDR2 FQGNSA. The CDR3 totals 14 residues. The ends were cut back, 4 bases at V and 0 bases at J, with 9 bases in the middle. Here the CDR3 reads CASSSDVMNTEAFF. The CDR3 DNA is TGTGCCAGCAGCTCGGACGTGATGAACACTGAAGCTTTCTTT.

This clonotype was counted between two and nine times. This chain joins TRBV7-2 and TRBJ2-3; no reliable D call. CDR3 size: 14 residues. Deletions cut 5 bases from V and 2 bases from J, with 11 bases between. Germline CDR1 SGHTA, CDR2 FQGNSA. The CDR3 bases are TGTGCCAGCAGCCTCACTCGGCCCACAGATACGCAGTATTTT. Residues: CASSLTRPTDTQYF.

The chain joins TRBV29-1 to TRBJ2-5; maybe TRBD1 (5 bases). Germline V gene sequence: CDR1 SQVTM, CDR2 ANQGSEA. The ends were cut back, 6 bases at V and 2 bases at J, with 10 bases in the middle. This CDR3 is 12 amino acids long. CDR3 sequence: CSVADSQETQYF. The CDR3 coding sequence is TGCAGCGTCGCAGACAGTCAAGAGACCCAGTACTTC. Full variable domain (missing parts from reference TRBV29-1 and TRBJ2-5): SAVISQKPSRDICQRGTSLTIQCQVDSQVTMMFWYRQQPGQSLTLIATANQGSEATYESGFVIDKFPISRPNLTFSTLTVSNMSPEDSSIYLCSVADSQETQYFGPGTRLLVL.

There are a few counts of this clonotype. This chain connects TRBV5-6 to TRBJ2-2; D is undetermined. Trimming took off 0 bases at V and 7 bases at J, with 4 bases between the two ends. CDR1 and CDR2 (germline): SGHDT, YYEEEE. This CDR3 is 12 amino acids long. CDR3 DNA: TGTGCCAGCAGCTTGGCTGTCGGGGAGCTGTTTTTT. As protein: CASSLAVGELFF.

The chain employs TRBV30 and TRBJ2-3; D is unresolved. The CDR3 contains 12 residues. Germline CDR1 is GTSNPN and CDR2 is SVGIG (reference sequence). The ends were cut back, 8 bases at V and 4 bases at J, with 13 bases in the middle. CDR3 nucleotides: TGTGCCGGGGTGTTGTCCGCAGATACGCAGTATTTT. It yields the protein CAGVLSADTQYF.

This clonotype was counted only a few times. The J gene is TRBJ2-1, the V gene TRBV4-3, with 7 bases matching TRBD2. The length of the CDR3 is 16 residues. The germline V gene has CDR1 LGHNA and CDR2 YSLEER. V lost 0 bases and J lost 4; bases outside the gene matches: 6. The CDR3 nucleotides are TGCGCCAGCAGCCAAGATTGGGGGGAGGGATACAATGAGCAGTTCTTC. This sequence encodes CASSQDWGEGYNEQFF.